This record looks at one T cell receptor (beta chain) sequence and its context. Its target is not known. PCR primers comprised 60 Vbeta and 13 Jbeta primers. Produced via immunoSEQ multiplex PCR; TCRdb's table is partial and in-frame only. The repertoire includes over 200,000 clones, under 70% of them detected once, and about 2.5% sits in the top ten. Unrecorded immune exposures were likely, despite nominal health at sampling. This specimen belongs to a study of cytomegalovirus exposure and HLA in healthy donors. Turning to the study itself: About 85 million unique TCRs from HLA-typed donors were held in an early release of data. Study conclusions and caveats: TCR beta chains numbering under 200 were designated cytomegalovirus-associated. V segments that were indistinguishable, TRBV6-2 and TRBV6-3 among them, were omitted from analysis.

This CDR3 region has 16 residues. Looked up from germline, CDR1 is SGHAT and CDR2 is FQNNGV. The ends lost 0 bases at V and 6 bases at J; junction bases unmatched: 3. The TCR originated in a man aged 40-49 years in good health and CMV-seropositive. The sample taken for sequencing was PBMCs. This chain connects TRBV11-2 to TRBJ2-2, with TRBD2 matching over 11 bases. CDR3 in amino acids: CASSLDRGLAAGELFF. CDR3 in DNA: TGTGCCAGCAGCTTAGATCGGGGACTAGCGGCCGGGGAGCTGTTTTTT.